The T cell receptor beta chain under discussion was sequenced for a study of blood T cell repertoires in COVID-19. CDR1 and CDR2 from the germline V gene are ENHRY and SYGVKD. Trimming took 10 bases from V and 0 from J, leaving 15 bases between them. The CDR3 spans 14 residues. Those who participated ranged in age from roughly 18 to 100 years and resided in some 24 US areas. The study assigned cohorts using participant-reported clinical history. Donors of Cohort 3 who recovered were those that had two negative PCRs, clearance, or symptom resolution. In the study's own analysis: Nucleated cell counts were estimated from reference gene primer amplification. Using immunoSEQ multiplex PCR, the repertoire was profiled, and TCRdb retains in-frame clones only, with some absent. V, J and clone size derive from that table, while D and trimming were established from the DNA sequence. The sample lists roughly 200,000 clones; approximately 85% were seen once.

The material sequenced was PBMCs or T cells enriched from blood (not recorded which). This sequence originates from a woman aged 30 to 39 who had recovered from COVID-19. J is TRBJ1-1 and V is TRBV10-3; possible D gene TRBD1, 6 bases. The CDR3 reads CATHQGSMNTEAFF. CDR3 nucleotide sequence: TGTGCCACCCATCAGGGGTCCATGAACACTGAAGCTTTCTTT.